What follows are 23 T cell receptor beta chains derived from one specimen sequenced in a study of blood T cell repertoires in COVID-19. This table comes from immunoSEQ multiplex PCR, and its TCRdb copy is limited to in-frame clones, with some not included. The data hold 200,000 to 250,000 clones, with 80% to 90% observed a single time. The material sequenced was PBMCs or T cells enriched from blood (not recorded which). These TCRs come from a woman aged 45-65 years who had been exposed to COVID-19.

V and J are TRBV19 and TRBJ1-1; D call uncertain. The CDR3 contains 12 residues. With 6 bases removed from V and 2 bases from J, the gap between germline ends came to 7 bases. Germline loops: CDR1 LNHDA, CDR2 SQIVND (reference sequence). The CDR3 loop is CASSVLNTEAFF. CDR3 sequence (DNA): TGTGCCAGTAGCGTACTCAACACTGAAGCTTTCTTT. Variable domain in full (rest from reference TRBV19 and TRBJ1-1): DGGITQSPKYLFRKEGQNVTLSCEQNLNHDAMYWYRQDPGQGLRLIYYSQIVNDFQKGDIAEGYSVSREKKESFPLTVTSAQKNPTAFYLCASSVLNTEAFFGQGTRLTVV.

CDR3 residues: CASSEVARGWYGYTF. Here the CDR3 DNA reads TGTGCCAGCAGTGAAGTGGCCAGGGGCTGGTATGGCTACACCTTC. The chain is built from TRBV6-1 and TRBJ1-2, with D maybe TRBD1 (6 bases). The length of the CDR3 is 15 residues. The germline V gene encodes CDR1 MNHNS and CDR2 SASEGT. Trimming took off 1 base at V and 5 bases at J, with 14 bases between the two ends.

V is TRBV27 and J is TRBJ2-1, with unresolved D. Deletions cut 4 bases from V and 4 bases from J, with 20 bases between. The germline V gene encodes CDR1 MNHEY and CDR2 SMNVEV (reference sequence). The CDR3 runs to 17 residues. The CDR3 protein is CASSSPGFEAPYNEQFF. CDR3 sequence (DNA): TGTGCCAGCAGTTCCCCAGGATTCGAAGCCCCATACAATGAGCAGTTCTTC.

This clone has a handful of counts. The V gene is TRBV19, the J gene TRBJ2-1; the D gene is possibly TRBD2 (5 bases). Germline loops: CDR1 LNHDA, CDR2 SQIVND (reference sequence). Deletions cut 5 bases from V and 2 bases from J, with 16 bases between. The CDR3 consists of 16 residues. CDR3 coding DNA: TGTGCCAGTAGTCCCCCTTATCCCGGGACCTACAATGAGCAGTTCTTC. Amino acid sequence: CASSPPYPGTYNEQFF. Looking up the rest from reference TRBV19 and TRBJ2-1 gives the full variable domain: DGGITQSPKYLFRKEGQNVTLSCEQNLNHDAMYWYRQDPGQGLRLIYYSQIVNDFQKGDIAEGYSVSREKKESFPLTVTSAQKNPTAFYLCASSPPYPGTYNEQFFGPGTRLTVL.

The CDR3 reads CASSIGTGVRTQYF. The DNA of the CDR3 is TGTGCCAGTAGTATAGGGACCGGGGTCCGGACCCAGTACTTC. The V and J genes are TRBV19 and TRBJ2-5; TRBD2 might be the D (5 bases). CDR3 length equals 14 residues. Germline V gives CDR1 LNHDA, CDR2 SQIVND (reference sequence). V gave up 1 base and J gave up 7 bases, with 13 bases separating them. Drawing the rest from reference TRBV19 and TRBJ2-5, the complete variable domain is DGGITQSPKYLFRKEGQNVTLSCEQNLNHDAMYWYRQDPGQGLRLIYYSQIVNDFQKGDIAEGYSVSREKKESFPLTVTSAQKNPTAFYLCASSIGTGVRTQYFGPGTRLLVL.

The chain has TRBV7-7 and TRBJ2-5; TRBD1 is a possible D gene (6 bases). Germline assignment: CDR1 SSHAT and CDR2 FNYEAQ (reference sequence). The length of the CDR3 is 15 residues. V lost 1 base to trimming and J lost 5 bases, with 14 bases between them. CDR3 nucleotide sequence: TGTGCCAGCAGCTTAGAGGGCAGGGGAAGCGAGACCCAGTACTTC. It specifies CASSLEGRGSETQYF. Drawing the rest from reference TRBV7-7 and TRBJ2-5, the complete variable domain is GAGVSQSPRYKVTKRGQDVTLRCDPISSHATLYWYQQALGQGPEFLTYFNYEAQPDKSGLPSDRFSAERPEGSISTLTIQRTEQRDSAMYRCASSLEGRGSETQYFGPGTRLLVL.

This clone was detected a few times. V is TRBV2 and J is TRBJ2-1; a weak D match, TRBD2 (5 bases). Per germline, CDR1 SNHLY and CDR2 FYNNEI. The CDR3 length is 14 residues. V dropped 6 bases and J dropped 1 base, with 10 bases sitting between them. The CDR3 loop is CASSQTRSYNEQFF. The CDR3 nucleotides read TGTGCCAGCAGCCAAACTAGATCCTACAATGAGCAGTTCTTC. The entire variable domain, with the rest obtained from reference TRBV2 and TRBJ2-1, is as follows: EPEVTQTPSHQVTQMGQEVILRCVPISNHLYFYWYRQILGQKVEFLVSFYNNEISEKSEIFDDQFSVERPDGSNFTLKIRSTKLEDSAMYFCASSQTRSYNEQFFGPGTRLTVL.

The CDR3 region has the DNA TGTGCCAGCAGCCTACTGTACCCGAGTCCCCTCTACGAGCAGTACTTC. It specifies CASSLLYPSPLYEQYF. V usage is TRBV3-1 (or the pseudogene TRBV3-2) and J usage is TRBJ2-7, with unresolved D. The CDR3 is 16 residues long. Looked up from germline, CDR1 is LGHDT and CDR2 is YNNKEL (reference sequence). The ends were cut back, 4 bases at V and 3 bases at J, with 19 bases in the middle.

This CDR3 reads CASSPRQGTHEKLFF. The CDR3, as DNA: TGTGCCAGCTCACCAAGACAGGGGACGCATGAAAAACTGTTTTTT. The chain recombines TRBV18 with TRBJ1-4; 8 nucleotides line up with TRBD1. The CDR3 is 15 residues long. The junction had 5 bases not matched to a gene; V was cut back by 2 bases and J by 6 bases. Per the germline V gene, CDR1 is KGHSH and CDR2 is LQKENI.

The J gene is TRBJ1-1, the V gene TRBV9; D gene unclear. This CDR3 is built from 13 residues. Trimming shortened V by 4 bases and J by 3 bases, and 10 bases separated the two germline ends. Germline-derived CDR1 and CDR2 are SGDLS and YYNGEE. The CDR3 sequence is CASSLIPDTEAFF. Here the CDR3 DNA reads TGTGCCAGCAGCCTGATTCCGGACACTGAAGCTTTCTTT.

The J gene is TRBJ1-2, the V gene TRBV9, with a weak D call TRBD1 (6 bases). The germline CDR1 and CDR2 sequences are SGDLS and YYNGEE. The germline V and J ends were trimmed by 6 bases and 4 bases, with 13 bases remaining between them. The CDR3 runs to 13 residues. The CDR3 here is CASIAQGGYGYTF. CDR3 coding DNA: TGTGCCAGCATCGCACAGGGTGGCTATGGCTACACCTTC.

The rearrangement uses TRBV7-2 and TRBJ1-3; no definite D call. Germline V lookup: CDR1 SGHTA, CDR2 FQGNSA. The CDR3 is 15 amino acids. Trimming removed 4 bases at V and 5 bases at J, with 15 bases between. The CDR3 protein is CASSSSGRARNTIYF. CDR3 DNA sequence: TGTGCCAGCAGCTCTAGCGGGCGCGCCAGAAACACCATATATTTT.

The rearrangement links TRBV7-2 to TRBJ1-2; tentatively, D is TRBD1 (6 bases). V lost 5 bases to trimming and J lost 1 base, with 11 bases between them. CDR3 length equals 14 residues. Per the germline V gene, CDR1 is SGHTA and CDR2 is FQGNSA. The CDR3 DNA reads TGTGCCAGCAGCCCCCCGGGACATAACTATGGCTACACCTTC. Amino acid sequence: CASSPPGHNYGYTF.

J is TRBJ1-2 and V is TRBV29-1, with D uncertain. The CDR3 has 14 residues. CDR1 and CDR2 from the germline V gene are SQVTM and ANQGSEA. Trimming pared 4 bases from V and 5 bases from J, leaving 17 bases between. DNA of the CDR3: TGCAGCGTTGCGTTGCCAGGAACGGCATATGGCTACACCTTC. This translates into CSVALPGTAYGYTF.

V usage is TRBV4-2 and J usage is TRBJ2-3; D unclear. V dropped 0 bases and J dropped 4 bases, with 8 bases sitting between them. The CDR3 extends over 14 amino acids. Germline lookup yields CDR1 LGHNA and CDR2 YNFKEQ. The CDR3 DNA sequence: TGTGCCAGCAGCCAAGAAGTAATAGCAGATACGCAGTATTTT. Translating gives CASSQEVIADTQYF.

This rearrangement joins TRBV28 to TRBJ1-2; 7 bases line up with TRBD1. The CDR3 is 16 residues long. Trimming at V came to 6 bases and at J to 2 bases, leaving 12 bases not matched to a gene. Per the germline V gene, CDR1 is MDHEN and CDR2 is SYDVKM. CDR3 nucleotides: TGTGCCAGCAGGCAACAGGGGTCGGTCTCCAACTATGGCTACACCTTC. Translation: CASRQQGSVSNYGYTF.

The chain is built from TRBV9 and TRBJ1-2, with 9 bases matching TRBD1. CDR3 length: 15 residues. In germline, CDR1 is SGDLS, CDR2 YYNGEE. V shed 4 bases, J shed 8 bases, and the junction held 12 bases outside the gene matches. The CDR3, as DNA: TGTGCCAGCAGCCCCTCCGGGACAGGGCTAGGAGGCTACACCTTC. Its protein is CASSPSGTGLGGYTF.

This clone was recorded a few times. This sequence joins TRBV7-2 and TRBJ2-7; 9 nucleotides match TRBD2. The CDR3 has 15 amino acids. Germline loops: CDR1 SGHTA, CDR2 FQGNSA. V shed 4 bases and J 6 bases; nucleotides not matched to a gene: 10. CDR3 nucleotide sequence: TGTGCCAGCAGCTACGGGGCGGGGGGGCTCGGCGAGCAGTACTTC. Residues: CASSYGAGGLGEQYF.

The CDR3 DNA follows: TGCGCCAGTCAAGGGGGCGCGAGCACTGAAGCTTTCTTT. Its translation is CASQGGASTEAFF. The chain is built from TRBV10-2 and TRBJ1-1; 7 bases are a match to TRBD1. Germline CDR1 is WSHSY and CDR2 is SAAADI. CDR3 length: 13 amino acids. Losses at the gene ends were 9 bases for V and 4 bases for J; bases not matched to a gene: 8.

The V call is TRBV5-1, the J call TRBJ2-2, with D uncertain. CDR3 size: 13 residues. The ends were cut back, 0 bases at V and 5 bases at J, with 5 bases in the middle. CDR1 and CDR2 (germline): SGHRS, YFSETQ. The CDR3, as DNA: TGCGCCAGCAGCTTGGTGCGGACCGGGGAGCTGTTTTTT. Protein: CASSLVRTGELFF. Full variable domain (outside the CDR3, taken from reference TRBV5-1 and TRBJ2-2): KAGVTQTPRYLIKTRGQQVTLSCSPISGHRSVSWYQQTPGQGLQFLFEYFSETQRNKGNFPGRFSGRQFSNSRSEMNVSTLELGDSALYLCASSLVRTGELFFGEGSRLTVL.

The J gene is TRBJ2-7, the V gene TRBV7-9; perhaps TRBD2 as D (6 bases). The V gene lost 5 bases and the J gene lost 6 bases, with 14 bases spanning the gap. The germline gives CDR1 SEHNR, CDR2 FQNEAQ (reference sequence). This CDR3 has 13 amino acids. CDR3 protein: CASSPSGLGEQYF. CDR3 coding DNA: TGTGCCAGCAGCCCCAGCGGGTTGGGCGAGCAGTACTTC. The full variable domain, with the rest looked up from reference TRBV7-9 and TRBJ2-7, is DTGVSQNPRHKITKRGQNVTFRCDPISEHNRLYWYRQTLGQGPEFLTYFQNEAQLEKSRLLSDRFSAERPKGSFSTLEIQRTEQGDSAMYLCASSPSGLGEQYFGPGTRLTVT.

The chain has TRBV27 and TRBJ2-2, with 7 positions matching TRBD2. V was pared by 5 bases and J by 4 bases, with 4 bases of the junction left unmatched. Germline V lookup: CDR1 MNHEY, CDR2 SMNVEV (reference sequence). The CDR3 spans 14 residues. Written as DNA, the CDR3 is TGTGCCAGCAGTCGGGGAGGGGCCACCGGGGAGCTGTTTTTT. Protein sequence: CASSRGGATGELFF.

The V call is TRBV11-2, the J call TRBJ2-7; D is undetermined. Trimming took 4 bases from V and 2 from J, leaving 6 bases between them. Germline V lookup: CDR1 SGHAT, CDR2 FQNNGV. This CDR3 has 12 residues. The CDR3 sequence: CASSSRTYEQYF. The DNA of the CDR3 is TGTGCCAGCAGCTCCAGAACCTACGAGCAGTACTTC.